The 23 T cell receptor beta chains below were found in one sample sequenced in a study of beta chain features in type 1 diabetes. No antigens are known for them. Of the isolated RNA, all was reverse transcribed, and so the sequenced material was expressed TCRB transcripts. The method was immunoSEQ multiplex PCR; TCRdb's version includes in-frame clones alone and lacks a portion of them. The data contain hundreds of thousands of clones, 10% to 15% of them singletons. Whole-study results and caveats: Shortening that was moderate but significant affected the TCRB CDR3s of Type 1 diabetes patients in all four CD4+ subsets.

The source material was naive CD4+ T cells from blood. These receptors all come from a woman aged 18-29 years with type 1 diabetes.

The chain combines TRBV2 with TRBJ2-7; D is possibly TRBD2 (6 bases). The CDR3 covers 12 residues. Germline CDR1 is SNHLY and CDR2 is FYNNEI. V lost 11 bases and J 4 bases, leaving 15 bases between the germline ends. This CDR3 reads CAGAPEGYEQYF. CDR3 DNA: TGTGCCGGCGCCCCGGAGGGGTACGAGCAGTACTTC.

In this sample, this clone turned up a few times. The chain carries TRBV27 and TRBJ2-7, with D perhaps matching TRBD1 (5 bases). Trimming cost V 5 bases and J 6 bases, with 17 bases left between them. Germline V CDR1 and CDR2: MNHEY, SMNVEV (reference sequence). This CDR3 has 14 residues. CDR3 residues: CASSLTDPGLEQYF. CDR3 nucleotides: TGTGCCAGCAGTCTGACAGACCCCGGCCTCGAGCAGTACTTC.

A few counts support this clone. The rearrangement joins TRBV2 to TRBJ2-1, with D maybe TRBD2 (6 bases). This CDR3 is 16 amino acids long. Trimming shortened V by 6 bases and J by 6 bases, and 21 bases separated the two germline ends. Germline CDR1 is SNHLY and CDR2 is FYNNEI. The CDR3 reads CASRELAGRGINEQFF. The CDR3 region has the DNA TGTGCCAGCAGAGAACTTGCGGGACGTGGGATCAATGAGCAGTTCTTC.

A word on this clone: The sample contains more than one DNA sequence encoding this CDR3. The chain couples TRBV9 to TRBJ2-2, with 7 positions matching TRBD1. The CDR3 consists of 15 residues. CDR1 SGDLS and CDR2 YYNGEE come from the germline V gene. Trimming cost V 0 bases and J 1 base; bases outside gene matches: 0. In DNA, the CDR3 is TGTGCCAGCAGCGTAGGACAGGGGAACACCGGGGAGCTGTTTTTT. Encoded protein: CASSVGQGNTGELFF.

This clone was counted between two and nine times. The chain is built from TRBV7-2 and TRBJ2-7; 8 bases are shared with TRBD1. Trimming at V came to 3 bases and at J to 5 bases, leaving 9 bases not matched to a gene. The CDR3 contains 15 residues. Germline CDR1 and CDR2: SGHTA and FQGNSA. The CDR3 loop reads CASSLRLDRAHEQYF. The CDR3 DNA is TGTGCCAGCAGCTTGCGATTGGACAGGGCCCACGAGCAGTACTTC.

The chain is built from TRBV11-2 and TRBJ2-1, with a weak D call TRBD1 (7 bases). Trimming shortened V by 5 bases and J by 0 bases, and 11 bases separated the two germline ends. This CDR3 has 15 residues. CDR1 SGHAT and CDR2 FQNNGV come from the germline V gene. The CDR3 coding sequence is TGTGCCAGCAGCCGACAGGGAGGCTCCTACAATGAGCAGTTCTTC. As protein: CASSRQGGSYNEQFF.

A few counts support this clone. The rearrangement joins TRBV19 to TRBJ1-5; 8 nucleotides agree with TRBD1. The CDR3 consists of 14 residues. V lost 6 bases, J lost 7 bases, and 8 bases stayed unmatched. Germline CDR1 reads LNHDA; CDR2 reads SQIVND (reference sequence). CDR3 residues: CASSSDRGSQPQHF. As DNA, the CDR3 is TGTGCCAGTAGCTCCGACAGGGGAAGCCAGCCCCAGCATTTT.

The chain employs TRBV5-1 and TRBJ2-1, with D possibly matching TRBD1 (7 bases). This CDR3 is built from 16 residues. V was trimmed by 0 bases and J by 8 bases, leaving 18 bases between them. Germline CDR1 is SGHRS and CDR2 is YFSETQ. CDR3 protein: CASSLGGTEVSDEQFF. As DNA, the CDR3 is TGCGCCAGCAGCTTGGGCGGGACAGAAGTTAGCGATGAGCAGTTCTTC.

CDR3 residues: CASSLEQGGGELFF. CDR3 in DNA: TGTGCCAGCAGCTTAGAACAGGGCGGCGGGGAGCTGTTTTTT. The chain employs TRBV7-9 and TRBJ2-2, with D possibly matching TRBD1 (6 bases). Germline values: CDR1 SEHNR, CDR2 FQNEAQ (reference sequence). This CDR3 contains 14 residues. Trimming pared 1 base from V and 7 bases from J, leaving 10 bases between.

This chain joins TRBV9 and TRBJ2-7; the match to TRBD1 covers 8 bases. Germline CDR1 reads SGDLS; CDR2 reads YYNGEE. The trim removed 0 bases at V and 7 bases at J, leaving 9 bases unmatched. This CDR3 comprises 15 residues. CDR3 sequence (DNA): TGTGCCAGCAGCGTAGTCGAGGACAGGGTAGGAGAGCAGTACTTC. It encodes CASSVVEDRVGEQYF. The full variable domain, rest sourced from reference TRBV9 and TRBJ2-7, is DSGVTQTPKHLITATGQRVTLRCSPRSGDLSVYWYQQSLDQGLQFLIQYYNGEERAKGNILERFSAQQFPDLHSELNLSSLELGDSALYFCASSVVEDRVGEQYFGPGTRLTVT.

This clone was seen a few times. The CDR3 is CAWTGGKAFF. In DNA form, the CDR3 reads TGTGCCTGGACCGGAGGGAAAGCTTTCTTT. The chain joins TRBV30 to TRBJ1-1; D unresolved. Trimming took off 4 bases at V and 9 bases at J, with 9 bases between the two ends. The CDR3 is 10 amino acids. CDR1 is GTSNPN, CDR2 SVGIG, per germline (reference sequence).

This clone has just a few counts. The V gene is TRBV7-9, the J gene TRBJ2-1; 8 nucleotides match TRBD2. The V gene's germline CDR1 is SEHNR and CDR2 FQNEAQ (reference sequence). This CDR3 spans 16 amino acids. Losses at the gene ends were 2 bases for V and 1 base for J; bases not matched to a gene: 4. For the CDR3, the DNA is TGTGCCAGCAGCTTAAGAGGACTAGCATCCTACAATGAGCAGTTCTTC. Its protein product is CASSLRGLASYNEQFF.

V gene TRBV30 combines with J gene TRBJ1-1, with 7 bases matching TRBD1. Germline assignment: CDR1 GTSNPN and CDR2 SVGIG (reference sequence). CDR3 length: 13 amino acids. The V gene end was trimmed by 4 bases and the J gene end by 8 bases; junction bases not matched to a gene: 10. The CDR3 reads CAWIRGRGSEAFF. Written as DNA, the CDR3 is TGTGCCTGGATCCGGGGCAGGGGGTCGGAAGCTTTCTTT.

This clone was seen more than once but under ten times. The V and J genes are TRBV19 and TRBJ2-1, with a weak D call TRBD2 (5 bases). The ends were cut back, 6 bases at V and 15 bases at J, with 24 bases in the middle. Germline lookup yields CDR1 LNHDA and CDR2 SQIVND (reference sequence). This CDR3 spans 14 amino acids. The CDR3 loop reads CASRPSDFPAQRFF. CDR3 DNA: TGTGCCAGTAGACCTTCGGACTTTCCGGCCCAGCGGTTCTTC. The complete variable domain, with remaining parts taken from reference TRBV19 and TRBJ2-1, reads DGGITQSPKYLFRKEGQNVTLSCEQNLNHDAMYWYRQDPGQGLRLIYYSQIVNDFQKGDIAEGYSVSREKKESFPLTVTSAQKNPTAFYLCASRPSDFPAQRFFGPGTRLTVL.

This rearrangement joins TRBV6-4 to TRBJ2-1; 11 bases fit TRBD2. Germline V gene lookup returns CDR1 MRHNA and CDR2 SNTAGT. V lost 9 bases to trimming and J lost 7 bases; unmatched junction nucleotides: 5. The CDR3 is made up of 13 amino acids. CDR3 coding DNA: TGTGCCAGGGAGGGACTAGCGGATAATGAGCAGTTCTTC. It yields the protein CAREGLADNEQFF.

This clone was recorded a few times. The genes are TRBV7-2 and TRBJ1-1, with D possibly TRBD1 on 5 matching bases. V dropped 3 bases and J dropped 5 bases, with 10 bases sitting between them. CDR3 length: 13 amino acids. Germline V CDR1 and CDR2: SGHTA, FQGNSA. The CDR3: CASSFGARTEAFF. The DNA of the CDR3 is TGTGCCAGCAGCTTTGGGGCACGAACTGAAGCTTTCTTT. Full variable domain (rest looked up from reference TRBV7-2 and TRBJ1-1): GAGVSQSPSNKVTEKGKDVELRCDPISGHTALYWYRQSLGQGLEFLIYFQGNSAPDKSGLPSDRFSAERTGGSVSTLTIQRTQQEDSAVYLCASSFGARTEAFFGQGTRLTVV.

This clone was detected a few times. The chain is built from TRBV7-9 and TRBJ2-1; 9 bases are shared with TRBD1. CDR1 and CDR2 (germline): SEHNR, FQNEAQ (reference sequence). The CDR3 is 16 amino acids. The V segment lost 5 bases and the J segment 6 bases; nucleotides outside the gene matches: 11. CDR3: CASSPLMGQGGNEQFF. The CDR3 DNA reads as TGTGCCAGCAGCCCCTTAATGGGACAGGGAGGCAATGAGCAGTTCTTC.

The CDR3 region is CASSTTGWGELFF. CDR3 sequence (DNA): TGTGCCAGCAGTACAACAGGGTGGGGGGAGCTGTTTTTT. This chain connects TRBV27 to TRBJ2-2; the D gene is possibly TRBD1 (6 bases). From germline, CDR1 is MNHEY and CDR2 SMNVEV (reference sequence). The CDR3 extends over 13 amino acids. V lost 5 bases to trimming and J lost 8 bases, with 12 bases between them.

The CDR3 DNA reads TGTGCCAGCAGCCTGAGATACAGTTCATACGAGCAGTACTTC. Translating it yields CASSLRYSSYEQYF. The gene calls are TRBV6-6 and TRBJ2-7; D is ambiguous. This CDR3 has 14 residues. Germline CDR1 MNHNY, CDR2 SVGAGI (reference sequence). Between the trimmed V and J ends, which lost 6 bases and 4 bases, there was a span of 16 bases.

The rearrangement joins TRBV4-1 to TRBJ2-4, with D perhaps matching TRBD1 (6 bases). The CDR3 consists of 16 residues. The V end lost 2 bases, the J end lost 2 bases, and 13 bases lay between the germline ends. The germline CDR1 and CDR2 sequences are MGHRA and YSYEKL. The CDR3 here is CASSQLDRRTKNIQYF. The CDR3 DNA reads TGCGCCAGCAGCCAATTGGACAGACGAACCAAAAACATTCAGTACTTC.

V and J are TRBV28 and TRBJ2-3; the match to TRBD2 covers 7 bases. The CDR3 is made up of 14 amino acids. Losses at the gene ends were 6 bases for V and 7 bases for J; bases not matched to a gene: 10. CDR1 and CDR2 from the germline V gene are MDHEN and SYDVKM. CDR3 amino acids: CASRKGGSSYTQYF. The CDR3 nucleotides read TGTGCCAGCAGGAAGGGCGGGAGCTCGTATACGCAGTATTTT.

The V gene is TRBV28, the J gene TRBJ2-4, with a possible D match to TRBD2 (6 bases). CDR1 and CDR2 (germline): MDHEN, SYDVKM. This CDR3 is built from 13 residues. V gave up 5 bases and J gave up 6 bases, with 11 bases separating them. CDR3 coding DNA: TGTGCCAGCAGTCGATCCGGGGGAAACATTCAGTACTTC. This encodes CASSRSGGNIQYF.

This clone has more than one count but fewer than ten. The chain couples TRBV25-1 to TRBJ1-2, with 7 bases that match TRBD1. The CDR3 contains 15 residues. Trimming at V came to 4 bases and at J to 6 bases, leaving 11 bases not matched to a gene. The germline CDR1 and CDR2 sequences are MGHDK and SYGVNS. The CDR3, as DNA: TGTGCCAGCAGTGCGGTAAGACAGGGCGGACATGGCTACACCTTC. Its translation: CASSAVRQGGHGYTF.